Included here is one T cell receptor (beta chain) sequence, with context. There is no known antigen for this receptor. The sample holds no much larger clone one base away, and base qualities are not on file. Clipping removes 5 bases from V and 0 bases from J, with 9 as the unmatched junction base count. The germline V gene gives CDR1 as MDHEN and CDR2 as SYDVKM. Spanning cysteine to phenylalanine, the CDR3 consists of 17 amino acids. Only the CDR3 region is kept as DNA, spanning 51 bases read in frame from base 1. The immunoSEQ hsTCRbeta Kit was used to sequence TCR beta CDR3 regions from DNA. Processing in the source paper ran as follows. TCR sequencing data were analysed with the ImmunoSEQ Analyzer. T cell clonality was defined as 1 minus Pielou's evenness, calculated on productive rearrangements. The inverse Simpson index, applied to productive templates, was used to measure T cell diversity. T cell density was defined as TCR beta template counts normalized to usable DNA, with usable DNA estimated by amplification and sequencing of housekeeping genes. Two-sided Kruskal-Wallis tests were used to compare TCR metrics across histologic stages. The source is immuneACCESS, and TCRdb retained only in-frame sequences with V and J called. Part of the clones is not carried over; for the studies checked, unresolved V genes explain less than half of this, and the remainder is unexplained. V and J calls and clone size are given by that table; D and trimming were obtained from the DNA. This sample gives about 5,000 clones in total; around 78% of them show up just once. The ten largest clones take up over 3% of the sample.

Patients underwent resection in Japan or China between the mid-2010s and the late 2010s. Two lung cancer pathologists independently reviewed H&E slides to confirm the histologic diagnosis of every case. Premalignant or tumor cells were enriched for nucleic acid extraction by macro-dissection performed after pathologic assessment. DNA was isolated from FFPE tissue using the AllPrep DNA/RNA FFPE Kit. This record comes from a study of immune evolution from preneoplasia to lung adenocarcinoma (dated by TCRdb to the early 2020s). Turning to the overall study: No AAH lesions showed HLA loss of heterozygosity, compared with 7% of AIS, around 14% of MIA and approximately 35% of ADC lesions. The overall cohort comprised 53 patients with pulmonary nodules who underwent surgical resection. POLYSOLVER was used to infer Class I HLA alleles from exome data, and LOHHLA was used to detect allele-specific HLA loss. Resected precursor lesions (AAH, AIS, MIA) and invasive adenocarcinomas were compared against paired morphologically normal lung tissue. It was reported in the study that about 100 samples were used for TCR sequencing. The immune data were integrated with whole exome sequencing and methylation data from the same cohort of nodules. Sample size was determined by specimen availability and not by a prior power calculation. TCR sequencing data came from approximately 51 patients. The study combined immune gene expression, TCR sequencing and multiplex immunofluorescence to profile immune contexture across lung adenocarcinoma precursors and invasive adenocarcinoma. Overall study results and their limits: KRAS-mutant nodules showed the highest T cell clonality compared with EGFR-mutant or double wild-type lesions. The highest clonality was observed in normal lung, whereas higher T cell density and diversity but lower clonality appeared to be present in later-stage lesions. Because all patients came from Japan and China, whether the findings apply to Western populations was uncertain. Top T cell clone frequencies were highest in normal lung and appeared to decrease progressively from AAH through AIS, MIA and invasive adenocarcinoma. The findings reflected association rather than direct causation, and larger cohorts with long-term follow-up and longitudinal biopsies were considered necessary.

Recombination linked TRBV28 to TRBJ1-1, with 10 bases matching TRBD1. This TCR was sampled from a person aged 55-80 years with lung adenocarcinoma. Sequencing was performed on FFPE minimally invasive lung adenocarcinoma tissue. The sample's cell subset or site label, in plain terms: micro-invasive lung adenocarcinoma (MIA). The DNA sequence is TGTGCCAGCAGTCCCGACAGGGGGCGCGTCCTGAACACTGAAGCTTTCTTT. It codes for CASSPDRGRVLNTEAFF.